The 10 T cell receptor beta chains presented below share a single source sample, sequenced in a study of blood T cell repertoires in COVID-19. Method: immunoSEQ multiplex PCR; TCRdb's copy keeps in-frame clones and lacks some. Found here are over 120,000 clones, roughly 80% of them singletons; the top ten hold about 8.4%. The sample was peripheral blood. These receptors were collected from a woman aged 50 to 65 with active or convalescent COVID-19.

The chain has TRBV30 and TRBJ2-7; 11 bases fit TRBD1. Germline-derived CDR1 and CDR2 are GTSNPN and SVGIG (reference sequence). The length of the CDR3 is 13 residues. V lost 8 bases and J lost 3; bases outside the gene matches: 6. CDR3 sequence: CAGVGQGVYEQYF. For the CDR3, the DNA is TGTGCCGGAGTGGGACAGGGGGTCTACGAGCAGTACTTC. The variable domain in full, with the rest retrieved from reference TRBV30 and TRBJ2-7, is SQTIHQWPATLVQPVGSPLSLECTVEGTSNPNLYWYRQAAGRGLQLLFYSVGIGQISSEVPQNLSASRPQDRQFILSSKKLLLSDSGFYLCAGVGQGVYEQYFGPGTRLTVT.

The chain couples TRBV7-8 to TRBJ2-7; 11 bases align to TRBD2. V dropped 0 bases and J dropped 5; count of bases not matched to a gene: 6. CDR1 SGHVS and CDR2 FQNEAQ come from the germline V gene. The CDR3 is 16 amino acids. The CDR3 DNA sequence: TGTGCCAGCAGCTTAGCGTTTAGCGGGAGGGCCAACGAGCAGTACTTC. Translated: CASSLAFSGRANEQYF.

In DNA form, the CDR3 reads TGTGCCAGCAGCCAAGAATCCCCAGGGCCCTACGAGCAGTACTTC. This translates into CASSQESPGPYEQYF. This sequence joins TRBV4-2 and TRBJ2-7, with D possibly being TRBD1 (5 bases). The CDR3 has 15 residues. V gave up 0 bases and J gave up 2 bases, with 11 bases separating them. Germline CDR1 reads LGHNA; CDR2 reads YNFKEQ.

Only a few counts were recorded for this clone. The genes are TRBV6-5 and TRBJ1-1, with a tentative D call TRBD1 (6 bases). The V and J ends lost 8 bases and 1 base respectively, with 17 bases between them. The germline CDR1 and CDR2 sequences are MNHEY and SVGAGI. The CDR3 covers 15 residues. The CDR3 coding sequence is TGTGCCAGCTTCGGACGGGGGGCAGGGAACACTGAAGCTTTCTTT. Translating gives CASFGRGAGNTEAFF.

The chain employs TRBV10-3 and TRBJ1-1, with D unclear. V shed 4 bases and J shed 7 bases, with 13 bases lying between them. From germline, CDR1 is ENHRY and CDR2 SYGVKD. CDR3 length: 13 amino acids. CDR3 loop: CAISGSFEGEAFF. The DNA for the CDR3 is TGTGCCATCAGTGGAAGCTTCGAGGGTGAAGCTTTCTTT.

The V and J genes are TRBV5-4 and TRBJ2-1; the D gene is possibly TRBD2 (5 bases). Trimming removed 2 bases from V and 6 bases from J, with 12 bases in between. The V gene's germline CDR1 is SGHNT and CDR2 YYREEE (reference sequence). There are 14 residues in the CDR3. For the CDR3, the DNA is TGTGCCAGCAGCTTACGGTCCGCGGGCAATGAGCAGTTCTTC. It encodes CASSLRSAGNEQFF.

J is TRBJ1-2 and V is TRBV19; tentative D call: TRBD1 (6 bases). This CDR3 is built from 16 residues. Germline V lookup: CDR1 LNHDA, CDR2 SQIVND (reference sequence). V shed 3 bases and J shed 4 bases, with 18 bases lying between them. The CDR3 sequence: CASSILTGRIGYGYTF. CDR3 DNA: TGTGCCAGTAGTATCCTGACAGGTCGAATTGGCTATGGCTACACCTTC.

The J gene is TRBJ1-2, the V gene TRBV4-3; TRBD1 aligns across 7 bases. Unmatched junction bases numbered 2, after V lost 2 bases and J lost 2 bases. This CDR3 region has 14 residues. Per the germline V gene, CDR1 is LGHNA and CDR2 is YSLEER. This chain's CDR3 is CASSQRTGNYGYTF. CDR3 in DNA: TGCGCCAGCAGCCAAAGGACAGGCAACTATGGCTACACCTTC.

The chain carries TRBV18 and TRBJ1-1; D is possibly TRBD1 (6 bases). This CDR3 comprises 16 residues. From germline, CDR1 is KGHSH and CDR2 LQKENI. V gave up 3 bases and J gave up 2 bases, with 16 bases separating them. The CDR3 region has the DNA TGTGCCAGCTCACCCATCCCGGCAGGGACAAACACTGAAGCTTTCTTT. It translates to CASSPIPAGTNTEAFF.

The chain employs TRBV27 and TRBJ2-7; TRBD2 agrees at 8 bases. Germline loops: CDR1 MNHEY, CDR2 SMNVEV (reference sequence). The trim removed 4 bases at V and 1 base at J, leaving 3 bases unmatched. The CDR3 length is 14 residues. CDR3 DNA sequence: TGTGCCAGCAGTTCTACTAGCGGTTCCTACGAGCAGTACTTC. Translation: CASSSTSGSYEQYF.